The 27 T cell receptor beta chains given below trace back to one sample, sequenced in a study of shared clonotypes between healthy human individuals. CD45RO negativity and positive selection for CCR7 defined naive CD8 cells, a population that excluded terminally differentiated effector memory CD45RA+ cells. TCRdb's table, derived via immunoSEQ multiplex PCR, lists solely in-frame clones and lacks some. The sample shows 600,000 or so clones, roughly 98% of them seen only once. The material sequenced was naive CD8+ T cells sorted from blood. The source of these receptors is a man younger than 45 in good health.

V and J are TRBV14 and TRBJ2-3; D gene uncertain. Germline V gene sequence: CDR1 SGHDN, CDR2 FVKESK. The CDR3 is 12 residues long. The V gene lost 0 bases and the J gene lost 6 bases, with 4 bases spanning the gap. CDR3 amino acids: CASSQDWDTQYF. CDR3 coding DNA: TGTGCCAGCAGCCAAGATTGGGATACGCAGTATTTT.

This chain links TRBV5-1 with TRBJ1-3; 9 bases fit TRBD1. Germline CDR1 reads SGHRS; CDR2 reads YFSETQ. The CDR3 totals 15 residues. Trimming at V came to 3 bases and at J to 2 bases, leaving 3 bases not matched to a gene. CDR3 sequence (DNA): TGCGCCAGCAGCTCACGGACAGGGGCTGGAAACACCATATATTTT. Translation gives CASSSRTGAGNTIYF.

V gene TRBV14 combines with J gene TRBJ2-7; TRBD2 matches at 12 bases. The CDR3 is made up of 15 amino acids. From germline, CDR1 is SGHDN and CDR2 FVKESK. V lost 3 bases and J lost 4; bases outside the gene matches: 4. CDR3 nucleotide sequence: TGTGCCAGCAGCCATGGGACTAGCGGGCCGTACGAGCAGTACTTC. Protein product: CASSHGTSGPYEQYF.

This clone was found once. V and J are TRBV9 and TRBJ2-3, with D perhaps TRBD1 or TRBD2 (5 bases each). The CDR3 extends over 14 amino acids. Germline CDR1 reads SGDLS; CDR2 reads YYNGEE. V was trimmed by 4 bases and J by 10 bases, leaving 19 bases between them. The CDR3 DNA sequence: TGTGCCAGCAGCCCAGGGACGGTGGGGGATGCGCAGTATTTT. It codes for CASSPGTVGDAQYF.

The CDR3 bases are TGTGCCAGCAGGACAGGCCGCTCTGGAAACACCATATATTTT. Its translation: CASRTGRSGNTIYF. The rearrangement joins TRBV27 to TRBJ1-3; D perhaps matches TRBD1 (6 bases). This CDR3 contains 14 residues. Trimming removed 6 bases at V and 0 bases at J, with 9 bases between. Germline loops: CDR1 MNHEY, CDR2 SMNVEV (reference sequence).

This chain connects TRBV5-4 to TRBJ1-2; no reliable D call. This CDR3 comprises 16 residues. Trimming removed 2 bases from V and 8 bases from J, with 22 bases in between. CDR1 and CDR2 from the germline V gene are SGHNT and YYREEE (reference sequence). DNA of the CDR3: TGTGCCAGCAGCTTCTTAAGCCGACGGGTGGAGGACGGCTACACCTTC. Protein: CASSFLSRRVEDGYTF. Based on the CDR3 plus reference TRBV5-4 and TRBJ1-2, the full variable domain is ETGVTQSPTHLIKTRGQQVTLRCSSQSGHNTVSWYQQALGQGPQFIFQYYREEENGRGNFPPRFSGLQFPNYSSELNVNALELDDSALYLCASSFLSRRVEDGYTFGSGTRLTVV.

This clone is a singleton in its sample. This chain connects TRBV28 to TRBJ2-1; TRBD2 agrees at 7 bases. Germline CDR1 reads MDHEN; CDR2 reads SYDVKM. After removal of 6 bases from V and 0 bases from J, the junction contained 5 bases not matched to a gene. The CDR3 is 15 amino acids. The CDR3 spells CASRVAGLSYNEQFF. For the CDR3, the DNA is TGTGCCAGCAGGGTAGCGGGTCTCTCCTACAATGAGCAGTTCTTC.

The chain combines TRBV25-1 with TRBJ2-7, with TRBD2 identical over 7 bases. The germline V gene encodes CDR1 MGHDK and CDR2 SYGVNS. V lost 4 bases, J lost 3 bases, and 18 bases stayed unmatched. The CDR3 loop spans 18 amino acids. The CDR3 sequence is CASSAPGGHPLYYYEQYF. The CDR3 DNA reads as TGTGCCAGCAGTGCGCCGGGAGGCCACCCTCTCTACTACTACGAGCAGTACTTC.

In DNA form, the CDR3 reads TGCAGCGTCCAACCGGGGACACCTTACGAGCAGTACTTC. This codes for CSVQPGTPYEQYF. The chain links TRBV29-1 to TRBJ2-7; perhaps TRBD1 as D (6 bases). Trimming stripped 6 bases from V and 4 bases from J, with 16 bases between. The CDR3 consists of 13 residues. Per germline, CDR1 SQVTM and CDR2 ANQGSEA.

The CDR3 loop is CASSTWGGIEQYF. The CDR3 bases are TGTGCCAGCAGCACCTGGGGCGGCATTGAGCAGTACTTC. The rearrangement uses TRBV5-6 and TRBJ2-7; tentative D call: TRBD1 (5 bases). Germline V gene sequence: CDR1 SGHDT, CDR2 YYEEEE. CDR3 length: 13 residues. V lost 4 bases and J 7 bases, leaving 15 bases between the germline ends.

The chain combines TRBV2 with TRBJ2-7, with 11 bases fitting TRBD2. Germline V gene sequence: CDR1 SNHLY, CDR2 FYNNEI. CDR3 length: 15 amino acids. With V trimmed by 5 bases and J by 1 base, 4 bases remained unmatched. The CDR3 DNA follows: TGTGCCAGCAGTAAAACTAGCGGGAGTTCCTACGAGCAGTACTTC. Translating it yields CASSKTSGSSYEQYF.

This chain links TRBV14 with TRBJ2-1; D call uncertain. Germline V gene lookup returns CDR1 SGHDN and CDR2 FVKESK. Trimming removed 5 bases at V and 3 bases at J, with 11 bases between. CDR3 length: 14 amino acids. The CDR3 region is CASSLRTLYNEQFF. For the CDR3, the DNA is TGTGCCAGCAGCTTGCGGACCCTCTACAATGAGCAGTTCTTC.

This chain's CDR3 is CASSYVGQGSNEQFF. DNA for the CDR3: TGTGCCAGCAGTTATGTGGGACAGGGGTCCAATGAGCAGTTCTTC. The chain combines TRBV6-5 with TRBJ2-1; 10 bases are shared with TRBD1. The germline V gene has CDR1 MNHEY and CDR2 SVGAGI. The CDR3 contains 15 residues. J lost 6 bases, V lost 3 bases, and 5 bases had no gene match.

The chain couples TRBV6-5 to TRBJ2-3, with 14 bases identical to TRBD2. The CDR3 totals 14 residues. J lost 4 bases, V lost 10 bases, and 4 bases had no gene match. The germline gives CDR1 MNHEY, CDR2 SVGAGI. The DNA of the CDR3 is TGTGCCACCAAGGGACTAGCGGGAGCAGATACGCAGTATTTT. This translates into CATKGLAGADTQYF.

This chain uses TRBV2 with TRBJ2-7, with 11 bases matching TRBD1. The V gene end was trimmed by 2 bases and the J gene end by 5 bases; junction bases not matched to a gene: 8. In germline, CDR1 is SNHLY, CDR2 FYNNEI. The CDR3 covers 16 residues. The CDR3 DNA reads as TGTGCCAGCAGTGAATTGGGACAGGGGGTTCTAGACGAGCAGTACTTC. It specifies CASSELGQGVLDEQYF. Filled out from reference TRBV2 and TRBJ2-7, the complete variable domain reads EPEVTQTPSHQVTQMGQEVILRCVPISNHLYFYWYRQILGQKVEFLVSFYNNEISEKSEIFDDQFSVERPDGSNFTLKIRSTKLEDSAMYFCASSELGQGVLDEQYFGPGTRLTVT.

The V gene is TRBV28, the J gene TRBJ2-2, with D possibly TRBD1 on 5 matching bases. This CDR3 is 15 amino acids long. Germline V gene lookup returns CDR1 MDHEN and CDR2 SYDVKM. V shed 1 base and J shed 1 base, with 7 bases lying between them. CDR3 DNA sequence: TGTGCCAGCAGTTTATTAAGGGGGAACACCGGGGAGCTGTTTTTT. This sequence encodes CASSLLRGNTGELFF.

As for this clone: The sample has other DNA sequences that encode this CDR3 too. The rearrangement links TRBV7-9 to TRBJ2-2, with D uncertain. CDR3 length equals 12 residues. The V end was cut by 0 bases, the J end by 7 bases, with 3 bases between. Per the germline V gene, CDR1 is SEHNR and CDR2 is FQNEAQ (reference sequence). CDR3 nucleotide sequence: TGTGCCAGCAGCTTAGCCGTCGGGGAGCTGTTTTTT. Amino acid sequence: CASSLAVGELFF.

This clone was observed a single time. The sample contains more than one DNA sequence encoding this CDR3. V gene TRBV9 combines with J gene TRBJ2-7, with D unclear. Trimming removed 3 bases from V and 1 base from J, with 2 bases in between. The germline gives CDR1 SGDLS, CDR2 YYNGEE. The CDR3 covers 11 residues. The CDR3 region has the DNA TGTGCCAGCAGCGCATCCTACGAGCAGTACTTC. Translated, it gives CASSASYEQYF.

The chain has TRBV10-3 and TRBJ1-5; no clear D. Germline V CDR1 and CDR2: ENHRY, SYGVKD. The V gene lost 7 bases and the J gene lost 4 bases, with 11 bases spanning the gap. The CDR3 sequence is 13 residues long. This CDR3 reads CAIKNKLNQPQHF. CDR3 nucleotide sequence: TGTGCCATCAAAAACAAGCTAAATCAGCCCCAGCATTTT.

CDR3 DNA sequence: TGCGCCAGCAGTGAGTCCGGGCGCGAGCAGTACTTC. The encoded protein is CASSESGREQYF. This chain links TRBV10-2 with TRBJ2-7, with no clear D. V lost 0 bases and J lost 6, with 6 bases in between. There are 12 residues in the CDR3. Germline V lookup: CDR1 WSHSY, CDR2 SAAADI.

The rearrangement links TRBV29-1 to TRBJ1-3; 7 bases are a match to TRBD1. V lost 4 bases and J lost 2; bases outside the gene matches: 2. CDR3 length: 13 residues. Germline V gene data show CDR1 as SQVTM and CDR2 as ANQGSEA. The DNA of the CDR3 is TGCAGCGTTGTAGGGGGCCCTGGAAACACCATATATTTT. Its protein is CSVVGGPGNTIYF.

CDR3 sequence reads: CASSQVIGSSSADTQYF. In nucleotides, the CDR3 is TGTGCCAGCAGCCAAGTAATTGGGTCGAGTTCGGCAGATACGCAGTATTTT. The gene calls are TRBV4-2 and TRBJ2-3, with D unresolved. The CDR3 length is 17 residues. The germline CDR1 and CDR2 sequences are LGHNA and YNFKEQ. Trimming removed 1 base from V and 4 bases from J, with 18 bases in between.

This clone was seen once. This rearrangement joins TRBV27 to TRBJ2-1; perhaps TRBD2 as D (6 bases). This CDR3 has 13 amino acids. Germline V lookup: CDR1 MNHEY, CDR2 SMNVEV (reference sequence). With 8 bases removed from V and 7 bases from J, the gap between germline ends came to 15 bases. CDR3 region: CASQGPGRNEQFF. The CDR3 DNA sequence: TGTGCCAGCCAAGGTCCGGGGAGGAATGAGCAGTTCTTC.

The chain combines TRBV11-2 with TRBJ2-7; D is uncertain. This CDR3 is 14 amino acids long. Germline V lookup: CDR1 SGHAT, CDR2 FQNNGV. Trimming took 1 base from V and 4 from J, leaving 11 bases between them. The CDR3, as DNA: TGTGCCAGCAGCTTAGTTCCCGCGGCGTACGAGCAGTACTTC. Protein product: CASSLVPAAYEQYF.

The J gene is TRBJ2-7, the V gene TRBV11-2, with D maybe TRBD2 (5 bases). In germline, CDR1 is SGHAT, CDR2 FQNNGV. The CDR3 is 15 amino acids. V lost 0 bases, J lost 6 bases, and 15 bases lay in between. This CDR3 reads CASSLDWTVTSEQYF. The CDR3 nucleotides are TGTGCCAGCAGCTTAGATTGGACGGTAACTAGCGAGCAGTACTTC.

The chain is built from TRBV29-1 and TRBJ1-1; perhaps TRBD1 as D (5 bases). Trimming pared 2 bases from V and 6 bases from J, leaving 16 bases between. Germline CDR1 is SQVTM and CDR2 is ANQGSEA. This CDR3 region has 14 residues. Written as DNA, the CDR3 is TGCAGCGTTGAAATCGGCTTAGGGGTCGCTGAAGCTTTCTTT. Translation: CSVEIGLGVAEAFF.

The DNA of the CDR3 is TGTGCCAGCAGCTTAGCGGCTAGCCGGGAAGATACGCAGTATTTT. Protein: CASSLAASREDTQYF. This sequence joins TRBV7-9 and TRBJ2-3; D possibly corresponds to TRBD2 (5 bases). CDR3 length: 15 residues. Germline V gives CDR1 SEHNR, CDR2 FQNEAQ (reference sequence). Trimming pared 0 bases from V and 5 bases from J, leaving 12 bases between.